This record looks at one T cell receptor beta chain sequence and its context. V trimming: 5 bases; J trimming: 8 bases; junction bases outside the gene matches: 20. Germline CDR1 is SEHNR and CDR2 is FQNEAQ (reference sequence). The CDR3 is 18 residues long. The sample originates from a study of blood T cells in healthy people across ages. The authors ran a second PCR of about 6 to 11 cycles using a sample-barcoded 5' primer and a J-beta primer mix. MiXCR, applied by TCRdb to the 5' RACE reads, yields one record per CDR3 protein. The data hold roughly 1.5 million distinct CDR3 sequences, with less than 45% observed a single time.

The TCR sequence derives from a woman aged 18-30 years in good health. V and J are TRBV7-9 and TRBJ2-1, with 8 bases aligning to TRBD1. Source material: blood. CDR3 loop: CASSHRGIGQGIVDEQFF. The CDR3 nucleotides read TGTGCCAGCAGCCACCGCGGCATCGGACAGGGAATAGTGGATGAGCAGTTCTTC.